This record covers a single T cell receptor (beta chain). Its antigen is unknown. Within one base of it there is no much larger clone, and no base qualities were kept. For sequencing of the TCRbeta CDR3 region, genomic DNA was extracted from the sorted cells. TCRbeta CDR3 regions were sequenced using the immunoSEQ Assay. Here the immuneACCESS table is served through TCRdb, limited to in-frame sequences with V and J called. Missing clones are a known gap in these copies; in checked studies unresolved V genes cover under half, and the rest lacks a known reason. The sample profile shows about 110,000 clones; approximately 89% of them were found once. Clones ranked in the top ten supply 0.25% to 0.3% of the sample. This entry belongs to a study of OX40 agonist ivuxolimab in advanced cancers. The study in broad terms: The costimulatory receptor OX40 (CD134) was targeted by ivuxolimab, a fully human IgG2 agonistic monoclonal antibody. Intravenous ivuxolimab was administered to patients every 2 weeks at six dose levels: 0.01, 0.1, 0.3, 1.5, 3 and 10 mg/kg. Of the approximately 50 patients in dose escalation, about 20 had hepatocellular carcinoma, roughly 15 had melanoma, 9 had renal cell carcinoma and 9 had head and neck cancer. A male proportion of approximately 83% and a mean age of around 60 years, ranging from about 23 to 90, were recorded for the dose-escalation cohort. Patients were allowed to have had prior anti-PD-1, anti-PD-L1 or anti-CTLA-4 therapy, and 30% to 40% of the dose-escalation patients had been treated with checkpoint inhibitors. Partial responses occurred in three dose-escalation patients: two with cutaneous melanoma and one with hepatocellular carcinoma. Peripheral TCRbeta sequencing was intended to test whether TCR sequence diversity was altered and clonal T-cell expansion was caused by ivuxolimab. The paper covers the monotherapy dose-escalation part of the phase I ivuxolimab trial, which included N = 52 patients.

Study-wide conclusions, independent of this receptor: Clonal expansion of both CD4+ and CD8+ blood T cells was observed from baseline to week 6 at doses 0.1 to 3.0 mg/kg. After ivuxolimab, CD8+ T cells had more expanded clones than CD4+ T cells on average. Low levels of normalized T-cell clonal expansion were also seen in some patients who did not respond. The antigen specificity of the peripheral T cells that underwent clonal expansion was not determined. In the 0.1-3.0 mg/kg groups, partial responders had among the lowest normalized peripheral clonal expansion, particularly in CD8+ T cells.

The trial excluded patients who had a history of autoimmune disease or who were on systemic immunosuppression. In every dose cohort, peripheral blood was drawn for TCR sequencing at baseline, cycle 4 day 1, and cycle 7 day 1. Samples were obtained from an open-label, multicenter, first-in-human phase I dose-escalation trial of ivuxolimab. Adults with locally advanced or metastatic melanoma, renal cell carcinoma, hepatocellular carcinoma or head and neck squamous cell carcinoma were enrolled in the trial. CD4+ and CD8+ T cells were sorted separately from peripheral blood before TCR sequencing. The germline V gene supplies CDR1 SGHTA and CDR2 FQGNSA. V and J lose 5 bases and 2 bases, and a span of 14 bases separates them. Including the terminal cysteine and phenylalanine, the CDR3 comprises 15 residues. Kept here is only the CDR3 DNA, which spans 45 bases and is read in frame from base 1.

The sample here was CD4+ or CD8+ T cells sorted from blood, taken in a trial of the OX40 agonist ivuxolimab. This clonotype originated in an adult with an advanced solid tumor such as melanoma, head and neck, liver or kidney cancer. Rearrangement joined TRBV7-2 to TRBJ2-3; tentative D gene TRBD2, with 5 bases matching. The DNA reads as follows: TGTGCCAGCAGCCCCGGTCCCGGGATCACAGATACGCAGTATTTT. It codes for CASSPGPGITDTQYF. The full variable domain, completed from the reference TRBV7-2 and TRBJ2-3 proteins outside the CDR3, reads GAGVSQSPSNKVTEKGKDVELRCDPISGHTALYWYRQSLGQGLEFLIYFQGNSAPDKSGLPSDRFSAERTGGSVSTLTIQRTQQEDSAVYLCASSPGPGITDTQYFGPGTRLTVL.